Reported below is one TCR beta chain. This receptor's antigen is unknown. Nothing much larger sits one base from this clone, and base qualities are not available. The sample comes from a study of OX40 agonist ivuxolimab in advanced cancers. Notes on the research overall: The costimulatory receptor OX40 (CD134) was targeted by ivuxolimab, a fully human IgG2 agonistic monoclonal antibody. Intravenous ivuxolimab was administered to patients every 2 weeks at six dose levels: 0.01, 0.1, 0.3, 1.5, 3 and 10 mg/kg. Of the approximately 50 patients in dose escalation, some 20 had hepatocellular carcinoma, about 15 had melanoma, 9 had renal cell carcinoma and 9 had head and neck cancer. The point of sequencing TCRbeta in the periphery was to test whether ivuxolimab changed TCR sequence diversity and drove clonal T-cell expansion. The paper reports the monotherapy dose-escalation portion (N ≈ 50 patients) of the phase I ivuxolimab trial. Patients were allowed to have had prior anti-PD-1, anti-PD-L1 or anti-CTLA-4 therapy, and around two fifths of the dose-escalation patients had been treated with checkpoint inhibitors. Partial responses occurred in three dose-escalation patients, of whom one had hepatocellular carcinoma and two had cutaneous melanoma. In the dose-escalation cohort, more than 80% of patients were male, and the mean age was around 60 years with a range of roughly 23 to 90. Study-wide conclusions, independent of this receptor: In the 0.1-3.0 mg/kg groups, partial responders were among the patients with the lowest normalized peripheral clonal expansion, particularly in CD8+ T cells. Low levels of normalized T-cell clonal expansion were also seen in some nonresponding patients. At doses of 0.1 to 3.0 mg/kg, clonal expansion of both CD4+ and CD8+ blood T cells was observed from baseline to week 6. After ivuxolimab, CD8+ T cells had more expanded clones than CD4+ T cells on average. The antigen specificity of the clonally expanded peripheral T cells was not determined.

Genomic DNA was isolated from the sorted cells so that the TCRbeta CDR3 region could be sequenced. The immunoSEQ Assay was used for sequencing of TCRbeta CDR3 regions. Drawn from immuneACCESS, this table holds only the in-frame rearrangements with V and J called that TCRdb kept. Clones are partly lost; checked studies trace under half to an unresolved V gene and leave the rest unexplained. This sample holds around 33,000 clones; over 80% were observed only once. The ten largest account for roughly a fifth of the sample. From the cysteine through the phenylalanine, the CDR3 covers 15 amino acids. The read is trimmed to its CDR3 DNA, 45 bases read in frame from base 1. The germline V gene sets CDR1 to SGHDT and CDR2 to YYEEEE. V is clipped by 4 bases and J by 4 bases, and the sequence between their germline boundaries is 14 bases long. The trial excluded patients who had a history of autoimmune disease or were on systemic immunosuppression. Peripheral blood for TCR sequencing was collected from all dose cohorts at baseline, on cycle 4 day 1, and on cycle 7 day 1. The samples were drawn from a first-in-human, open-label, multicenter phase I dose-escalation trial of ivuxolimab. Adults with locally advanced or metastatic melanoma, renal cell carcinoma, hepatocellular carcinoma or head and neck squamous cell carcinoma were enrolled in the trial. Before TCR sequencing, CD4+ T cells and CD8+ T cells were sorted from peripheral blood as separate populations.

The receptor comes from an adult with an advanced solid tumor such as melanoma, head and neck, liver or kidney cancer. The chain is encoded by TRBV5-6 joined to TRBJ2-2; a tentative D match to TRBD2 spans 5 bases. The sample consisted of CD4+ or CD8+ T cells sorted from blood, taken in a trial of the OX40 agonist ivuxolimab. The DNA sequence follows: TGTGCCAGCAGCGCGGGTCTTCTGACCACCGGGGAGCTGTTTTTT. Translated, this is CASSAGLLTTGELFF.